This is a list of T cell receptor beta chains from one sample in a study of pediatric ulcerative colitis. The method was immunoSEQ multiplex PCR; TCRdb's version includes in-frame clones alone and lacks a portion of them. The table records some 14,000 clones, about 90% of them present only once. The sequenced material came from blood. Source of these receptors: a boy aged 5-17 years with moderate ulcerative colitis. Both conserved end residues are part of each CDR3. A D gene is named only where the DNA matches it firmly. For some rows the clone size is stated as once, few or many, or as a class when expanded; others skip it.

j_call	clone_size	cdr3_length	v_call	d_call	cdr3_aa	cdr3_nt
TRBJ2-1	NA	20	TRBV10-3	TRBD2	CAISEPGLAGGPSSYNEQFF	TGTGCCATCAGTGAGCCCGGACTAGCGGGGGGCCCCAGCTCCTACAATGAGCAGTTCTTC
TRBJ2-2	NA	16	TRBV7-2	NA	CASSLVGLPNTGELFF	TGTGCCAGCAGCTTAGTTGGGCTCCCGAACACCGGGGAGCTGTTTTTT
TRBJ2-1	NA	16	TRBV6-1	NA	CASSEAVLSSYNEQFF	TGTGCCAGCAGTGAAGCCGTACTGAGCTCCTACAATGAGCAGTTCTTC
TRBJ1-4	once	13	TRBV11-3	NA	CASSDRFNEKLFF	TGTGCCAGCAGTGACAGGTTTAATGAAAAACTGTTTTTT
TRBJ2-7	NA	15	TRBV5-1	TRBD2	CASSPGTSARNEQYF	TGCGCCAGCAGTCCCGGGACTAGCGCTCGAAACGAGCAGTACTTC
TRBJ2-3	NA	15	TRBV27	NA	CASSLSGPGPYTQYF	TGTGCCAGCAGTTTATCGGGCCCGGGTCCGTATACGCAGTATTTT
TRBJ1-1	NA	13	TRBV18	NA	CASSPIRNTEAFF	TGTGCCAGCTCCCCCATTAGGAACACTGAAGCTTTCTTT
TRBJ2-5	NA	15	TRBV7-6	NA	CASSLNTGLGETQYF	TGTGCCAGCAGCCTAAATACAGGGTTGGGGGAGACCCAGTACTTC
TRBJ2-7	NA	15	TRBV5-1	NA	CASSLEPGNSYEQYF	TGCGCCAGCAGCTTGGAACCGGGAAACTCCTACGAGCAGTACTTC
TRBJ1-1	few	13	TRBV5-1	NA	CASSLDVNTEAFF	TGCGCCAGCAGCTTGGATGTGAACACTGAAGCTTTCTTT
TRBJ2-7	NA	16	TRBV2	TRBD2	CASSDGTSEKPYEQYF	TGTGCCAGCAGTGACGGGACTAGCGAAAAGCCCTACGAGCAGTACTTC
TRBJ2-7	NA	17	TRBV6-1	TRBD1	CASSGVPGQGNSYEQYF	TGTGCCAGCAGTGGCGTCCCGGGACAGGGGAACTCCTACGAGCAGTACTTC
TRBJ1-1	NA	14	TRBV5-8	NA	CASERRVLDTEAFF	TGTGCCAGCGAACGACGGGTCCTTGACACTGAAGCTTTCTTT
TRBJ1-2	NA	11	TRBV30	NA	CAWSVYYGYTF	TGTGCCTGGAGTGTTTACTATGGCTACACCTTC
TRBJ1-1	NA	16	TRBV5-1	NA	CASSLAWGESDTEAFF	TGCGCCAGCAGCTTGGCATGGGGGGAGTCGGACACTGAAGCTTTCTTT
TRBJ2-7	NA	15	TRBV15	TRBD1	CATSRDRDRVYEQYF	TGTGCCACCAGCAGAGACCGGGACAGGGTGTACGAGCAGTACTTC
TRBJ1-2	NA	14	TRBV6-5	TRBD1	CASSYTGGSFGYTF	TGTGCCAGCAGTTACACAGGGGGGTCCTTTGGCTACACCTTC
TRBJ1-1	NA	16	TRBV4-2	NA	CASRPHGEVTDTEAFF	TGTGCCAGCAGACCCCATGGGGAGGTGACGGACACTGAAGCTTTCTTT
TRBJ1-6	NA	14	TRBV7-2	NA	CASSLALGYSPLHF	TGTGCCAGCAGCTTAGCGCTCGGGTATTCACCCCTCCACTTT
TRBJ2-7	NA	16	TRBV28	TRBD2	CASLQGGSGRGDEQYF	TGTGCCAGCCTACAGGGAGGTAGCGGGAGAGGGGACGAGCAGTACTTC
TRBJ1-2	NA	16	TRBV23-1	TRBD1	CASSQSLDRARHGYTF	TGCGCCAGCAGTCAATCTTTGGACAGGGCGAGGCACGGCTACACCTTC
TRBJ1-1	NA	16	TRBV19	NA	CASSWSSWGAGTEAFF	TGTGCCAGTAGTTGGTCGTCATGGGGCGCGGGGACTGAAGCTTTCTTT
TRBJ2-1	NA	15	TRBV5-1	NA	CASSPQGTVLWEQFF	TGCGCCAGCAGCCCGCAGGGGACGGTTCTCTGGGAGCAGTTCTTC
TRBJ1-1	NA	16	TRBV7-9	NA	CASSLPSGTVNTEAFF	TGTGCCAGCAGCTTACCGTCGGGCACGGTGAACACTGAAGCTTTCTTT
TRBJ1-4	NA	16	TRBV7-9	NA	CASSPPDKGRGEKLFF	TGTGCCAGCAGCCCCCCCGACAAGGGTCGGGGCGAAAAACTGTTTTTT